A single sample is the source of the 4 T cell receptor beta chains below, sequenced in a study of T cells after posttransplantation cyclophosphamide (dated by TCRdb to 2016 to 2017). The library was generated by the immunoSEQ multiplex PCR assay. TCRdb holds this immuneACCESS table with in-frame rearrangements only. Some clones are missing; in checked studies, unresolved V genes explain under half, and the rest has no known cause. The sample has tens of thousands of clones on record, 86% of them singletons. Approximately 6.5% of the sample is in the top ten clones. The sample taken for sequencing was PBMCs. Receptors originate from a woman aged 60 to 75 with a blood cancer, CMV-positive, and with a related stem cell donor.

This chain connects TRBV19 to TRBJ1-5, with 7 bases fitting TRBD1. Unmatched junction bases numbered 5, after V lost 0 bases and J lost 3 bases. The CDR3 consists of 16 residues. Germline V lookup: CDR1 LNHDA, CDR2 SQIVND (reference sequence). The CDR3 nucleotides are TGTGCCAGTAGTATAGATCTGGGACAGATCAATCAGCCCCAGCATTTT. This gives the protein CASSIDLGQINQPQHF.

This sequence joins TRBV27 and TRBJ1-2; D is undetermined. CDR1 MNHEY and CDR2 SMNVEV come from the germline V gene (reference sequence). CDR3 size: 12 residues. The V end lost 4 bases, the J end lost 5 bases, and 8 bases lay between the germline ends. CDR3 amino acids: CASSSGFYGYTF. The CDR3 DNA is TGTGCCAGCAGTTCGGGGTTTTATGGCTACACCTTC.

The genes are TRBV7-6 and TRBJ2-3; maybe TRBD1 (6 bases). The germline gives CDR1 SGHVS, CDR2 FNYEAQ. The length of the CDR3 is 16 residues. Trimming removed 0 bases at V and 1 base at J, with 11 bases between. CDR3 sequence reads: CASSLAAAGGTDTQYF. CDR3 coding DNA: TGTGCCAGCAGCTTAGCAGCGGCAGGGGGCACAGATACGCAGTATTTT.

V usage is TRBV5-1 and J usage is TRBJ2-5; the D gene is possibly TRBD2 (5 bases). The CDR3 sequence is 15 residues long. V lost 0 bases and J 5 bases, leaving 14 bases between the germline ends. CDR1 is SGHRS and CDR2 is YFSETQ in the germline V gene. The CDR3 loop is CASSLDTGSRETQYF. Here the CDR3 DNA reads TGCGCCAGCAGCTTGGACACGGGGTCCCGGGAGACCCAGTACTTC.